The clone carrying this TCR beta chain was recorded a few times. The target antigen is unknown. V was pared by 3 bases and J by 8 bases, with 2 bases of the junction left unmatched. Germline loops: CDR1 GTSNPN, CDR2 SVGIG (reference sequence). The CDR3 length is 13 residues. This sample was taken from a study of shared clonotypes between healthy human individuals. Looking at the study overall: Aged 18 to 49, the donors were two women and a few men.

Only in-frame clones appear in the TCRdb table, and some are missing; sequencing was by immunoSEQ multiplex PCR. The data show roughly 2 million clones, approximately 95% seen once. Overall study results and limits: Larger richness was generally estimated for naive than memory subsets.

This clonotype originated in a man aged 18-30 years in good health. The gene calls are TRBV30 and TRBJ1-4; TRBD1 matches at 11 bases. Sequenced sample: naive CD4+ T cells sorted from blood. The subset: CD45RA+ positively selected. CDR3 nucleotides: TGTGCCTGGAGGGGACAGGGGGGAGAAAAACTGTTTTTT. Its protein product is CAWRGQGGEKLFF. The entire variable domain, with the rest obtained from reference TRBV30 and TRBJ1-4, is as follows: SQTIHQWPATLVQPVGSPLSLECTVEGTSNPNLYWYRQAAGRGLQLLFYSVGIGQISSEVPQNLSASRPQDRQFILSSKKLLLSDSGFYLCAWRGQGGEKLFFGSGTQLSVL.